A single sample gave rise to the 3 T cell receptor beta chains below, sequenced in a study of T cell changes during pregnancy in multiple sclerosis. TCRdb's copy holds only in-frame clones and misses some; the assay was immunoSEQ multiplex PCR. This sample has around 100,000 clones, with 92% found just once. Sequencing used peripheral blood, obtained in the third trimester of pregnancy. The origin of the receptors is a female donor with multiple sclerosis, enrolled in a pregnancy study.

The chain links TRBV5-1 to TRBJ2-1; D perhaps matches TRBD2 (6 bases). Trimming cost V 6 bases and J 5 bases, with 12 bases left between them. This CDR3 comprises 13 residues. CDR1 and CDR2 (germline): SGHRS, YFSETQ. CDR3 loop: CASNPLANNEQFF. The CDR3, as DNA: TGCGCCAGCAACCCTCTAGCGAACAATGAGCAGTTCTTC.

The rearrangement uses TRBV19 and TRBJ2-3; the match to TRBD1 covers 9 bases. V gave up 2 bases and J gave up 7 bases; unmatched junction bases: 10. CDR1 and CDR2 from the germline V gene are LNHDA and SQIVND (reference sequence). CDR3 length equals 16 residues. The chain's CDR3 is CASSILTGGAKNTQYF. The DNA for the CDR3 is TGTGCCAGTAGTATATTAACAGGGGGCGCGAAAAATACGCAGTATTTT.

This chain links TRBV15 with TRBJ2-1; 7 nucleotides align to TRBD2. Looked up from germline, CDR1 is LNHNV and CDR2 is YYDKDF (reference sequence). The trim removed 8 bases at V and 9 bases at J, leaving 13 bases unmatched. The CDR3 spans 14 residues. DNA for the CDR3: TGTGCCACCCGGGAGGCGGGAGCTTCTGTTGAGCAGTTCTTC. Protein sequence: CATREAGASVEQFF.